This TCR beta chain is drawn from a study of blood T cell repertoires in COVID-19 (TCRdb year 2020). Notes on the research overall: The collaborator samples originated in the United States, Italy and Spain and spanned the acute and convalescent phases of COVID-19. The prospective study material was composed of cDNA or gDNA derived from T cells, B-cell-depleted T cells, or PBMCs. Subjects who had been exposed to COVID-19, were actively infected with it, or had recovered from it provided the deeply sampled blood TCRbeta repertoires that made up the dataset. The repertoires were made available in a free public database intended to serve as a resource for research on the immune response to SARS-CoV-2. The samples were drawn from the first 160 participants of the ongoing ImmuneRACE study and from roughly 1,300 subjects provided by 6 global collaborators. Nearly every sample came with metadata listing a de-identified subject ID, COVID-19 status, age in years and sex. Where available, HLA class I and class II types were obtained from metadata supplied by the sample provider rather than from assay-based typing. What the research found in general, with its limitations: Clinical and demographic metadata were provided uncurated, with the amount varying by source and participant.

Collaborating institutions collected whole blood in K2EDTA tubes following their own protocols. For TCRbeta analysis, collaborator samples were shipped as frozen whole blood, as isolated PBMCs, or as DNA extracted from either sample type. The cysteine opens and the phenylalanine closes a CDR3 of 15 amino acids. Only the CDR3 DNA stays, 45 bases, in frame from base 1. As encoded in the germline V gene, CDR1 is SGHTA while CDR2 is FQGNSA. V loses 2 bases of germline sequence and J loses 0 bases, and the interval between the two ends is 8 bases. TCRbeta CDR3 regions were amplified from genomic DNA by means of the immunoSEQ Assay, a bias-controlled multiplex PCR. The original methods were these. Nucleated cell counts per sample were estimated from amplification of reference gene primers within the assay. Sequence reads were collapsed and filtered to measure the absolute abundance of every unique TCRbeta CDR3 rearrangement. For each sample, productive Simpson clonality was calculated as the square root of Simpson's diversity index across productive rearrangements. Drawn from immuneACCESS, this table holds only the in-frame rearrangements with V and J called that TCRdb kept. Clones are partly lost; checked studies trace under half to an unresolved V gene and leave the rest unexplained. From that table come the V and J calls and clone size; the DNA was used to work out D and trimming. The sample table records approximately 130,000 clones; over 75% of these occur just once. The ten largest clones represent under 4% of the sample.

A remark on this clone: Its recognized antigen is unknown. Per-base quality was not reported, and no clone a single base away is much larger than it.

The sequence came from a man aged 60 to 75 with acute or convalescent COVID-19. The sequenced material came from peripheral blood. The sequence links TRBV7-2 to TRBJ1-3; the D gene remains uncertain. The DNA sequence reads TGTGCCAGCAGCTTATCCCAGAACTCTGGAAACACCATATATTTT. Translated, it gives CASSLSQNSGNTIYF.